The next 29 T cell receptor beta chains were all read from a single sample in a study of T cells in Graves' hyperthyroidism and ophthalmopathy. Amplified regions were TCR beta CDR3 sequences from RNA transcripts. HTBI primers drove first-round RT-PCR of the TCR CDR3. In TCRdb, the multiplex PCR reads were re-called with MiXCR into one record per CDR3 protein. Among 600,000 or so distinct CDR3 sequences listed, about 17% were seen once. The sequenced sample consisted of blood. The source is a young woman with Graves' hyperthyroidism.

The chain employs TRBV11-2 and TRBJ2-3, with a possible D match to TRBD2 (5 bases). Germline V gene lookup returns CDR1 SGHAT and CDR2 FQNNGV. Trimming removed 2 bases at V and 0 bases at J, with 12 bases between. There are 16 residues in the CDR3. The CDR3 bases are TGTGCCAGCAGCTTATTAGCGTTCACTAGCACAGATACGCAGTATTTT. This sequence encodes CASSLLAFTSTDTQYF.

This clonotype has only a few counts. The chain uses TRBV15 and TRBJ1-3; TRBD1 agrees at 9 bases. Germline lookup yields CDR1 LNHNV and CDR2 YYDKDF (reference sequence). The J segment lost 5 bases and the V segment lost 8 bases, leaving 1 base of the junction unmatched. This CDR3 comprises 12 residues. This CDR3 reads CATGTGRNTIYF. CDR3 DNA sequence: TGTGCCACCGGGACAGGGAGAAACACCATATATTTT. Full variable domain (remainder filled in from reference TRBV15 and TRBJ1-3): DAMVIQNPRYQVTQFGKPVTLSCSQTLNHNVMYWYQQKSSQAPKLLFHYYDKDFNNEADTPDNFQSRRPNTSFCFLDIRSPGLGDTAMYLCATGTGRNTIYFGEGSWLTVV.

This clonotype was recorded many times. The chain has TRBV11-3 and TRBJ1-1; D remains ambiguous. Trimming left V 1 base short and J 3 bases short, with 9 bases between. Germline V CDR1 and CDR2: SGHNT, YENEEA. The CDR3 spans 14 residues. The CDR3: CASSLGVWDTEAFF. In nucleotides, the CDR3 is TGTGCCAGCAGCTTAGGGGTTTGGGACACTGAAGCTTTCTTT.

This clonotype appeared many times. The gene calls are TRBV7-2 and TRBJ2-4, with D perhaps matching TRBD2 (5 bases). In germline, CDR1 is SGHTA, CDR2 FQGNSA. V was clipped by 4 bases and J by 0 bases, with 16 bases between them. This CDR3 has 17 residues. CDR3 protein: CASSSFPSFLAKNIQYF. CDR3 sequence (DNA): TGTGCCAGCAGCTCCTTTCCTAGCTTTTTAGCCAAAAACATTCAGTACTTC.

This clonotype was detected ten times or more. V is TRBV28 and J is TRBJ2-7; TRBD2 matches at 7 bases. The length of the CDR3 is 16 residues. Germline trimming cut 2 bases from V and 2 bases from J; bases unmatched to any gene: 9. Germline V gives CDR1 MDHEN, CDR2 SYDVKM. The CDR3 DNA sequence: TGTGCCAGCAGTTTACCCCCAAGCGGGAAGACCTACGAGCAGTACTTC. Amino acids: CASSLPPSGKTYEQYF.

This clonotype occurred many times. The rearrangement uses TRBV11-2 and TRBJ2-4; 9 positions match TRBD2. CDR1 is SGHAT, CDR2 FQNNGV, per germline. CDR3 length equals 15 residues. V lost 4 bases and J lost 3; bases outside the gene matches: 4. The CDR3 DNA is TGTGCCAGCAGCTCCATAGCGGGAGTCAAAAACATTCAGTACTTC. It yields the protein CASSSIAGVKNIQYF.

This clonotype was detected many times. J is TRBJ1-1 and V is TRBV7-9, with D hard to call. CDR1 is SEHNR, CDR2 FQNEAQ, per germline (reference sequence). V was cut by 2 bases and J by 7 bases, with 2 bases left in between. This CDR3 is 10 amino acids long. The chain's CDR3 is CASSLFEAFF. CDR3 DNA sequence: TGTGCCAGCAGCTTATTTGAAGCTTTCTTT. The full variable domain, with the rest looked up from reference TRBV7-9 and TRBJ1-1, is DTGVSQNPRHKITKRGQNVTFRCDPISEHNRLYWYRQTLGQGPEFLTYFQNEAQLEKSRLLSDRFSAERPKGSFSTLEIQRTEQGDSAMYLCASSLFEAFFGQGTRLTVV.

This clonotype has just a few counts. The rearrangement uses TRBV6-2 or TRBV6-3 and TRBJ2-7; no definite D call. V shed 2 bases and J shed 6 bases, with 11 bases lying between them. This CDR3 comprises 13 residues. The germline gives CDR1 MNHEY, CDR2 SVGEGT. Written as DNA, the CDR3 is TGTGCCAGCAGTTACCTGAACCTGGGCGAGCAGTACTTC. Residues: CASSYLNLGEQYF.

This clonotype was detected ten times or more. The V and J genes are TRBV30 and TRBJ2-7, with D maybe TRBD1 (6 bases). The CDR3 runs 12 residues. V lost 6 bases to trimming and J lost 5 bases, with 14 bases between them. Germline lookup yields CDR1 GTSNPN and CDR2 SVGIG (reference sequence). This chain's CDR3 is CACYRAVDEQYF. For the CDR3, the DNA is TGTGCCTGCTACAGGGCCGTGGACGAGCAGTACTTC.

This clonotype came up many times. The CDR3 region has the DNA TGTGCCAGCAGTTACTTCCCGGGGGAGGCCTACGAGCAGTACTTC. This encodes CASSYFPGEAYEQYF. This chain uses TRBV6-5 with TRBJ2-7, with a possible D match to TRBD2 (6 bases). The V gene lost 1 base and the J gene lost 2 bases, with 12 bases spanning the gap. The CDR3 totals 15 residues. CDR1 MNHEY and CDR2 SVGAGI come from the germline V gene.

This clonotype was seen many times. This chain joins TRBV6-2 or TRBV6-3 and TRBJ1-1; 8 nucleotides agree with TRBD1. Per germline, CDR1 MNHEY and CDR2 SVGEGT. The CDR3 covers 13 residues. V gave up 5 bases and J gave up 3 bases; unmatched junction bases: 2. CDR3 bases: TGTGCCAGCAGTCGACAGGGGCACACTGAAGCTTTCTTT. It encodes CASSRQGHTEAFF.

At least ten counts were recorded for this clonotype. The rearrangement uses TRBV7-3 and TRBJ2-2; possible D gene TRBD2, 6 bases. The germline V gene has CDR1 SGHTA and CDR2 FQGTGA. V was clipped by 1 base and J by 1 base, with 10 bases between them. The CDR3 loop spans 16 amino acids. CDR3 loop: CASSLRGGMNTGELFF. CDR3 in DNA: TGTGCCAGCAGCTTAAGAGGCGGGATGAACACCGGGGAGCTGTTTTTT.

This clonotype was observed at least ten times. J is TRBJ2-3 and V is TRBV29-1, with D possibly being TRBD1 (6 bases). The V end was cut by 2 bases, the J end by 2 bases, with 11 bases between. Looked up from germline, CDR1 is SQVTM and CDR2 is ANQGSEA. The CDR3 runs 14 residues. The CDR3 protein is CSVETGWDTDTQYF. The CDR3, as DNA: TGCAGCGTTGAAACAGGGTGGGACACAGATACGCAGTATTTT.

At least ten counts were recorded for this clonotype. In nucleotides, the CDR3 is TGCAGTGCCCCAAACGGGGGGACTAGCCTAAGGAGCTCCTACGAGCAGTACTTC. Its translation is CSAPNGGTSLRSSYEQYF. The chain couples TRBV20-1 to TRBJ2-7; 9 bases are a match to TRBD2. CDR1 is DFQATT and CDR2 is SNEGSKA in the germline V gene (reference sequence). The V and J ends lost 6 bases and 0 bases, in that order; junction bases with no gene match: 18. This CDR3 region has 18 residues.

This clonotype showed up many times. This rearrangement joins TRBV2 to TRBJ1-2, with TRBD1 identical over 9 bases. Trimming at V came to 5 bases and at J to 2 bases, leaving 3 bases not matched to a gene. CDR1 is SNHLY and CDR2 is FYNNEI in the germline V gene. CDR3 size: 14 residues. The CDR3 nucleotides read TGTGCCAGCAGTTTTGACAGGGGGAACTATGGCTACACCTTC. Encoded protein: CASSFDRGNYGYTF.

On this clonotype: The final CDR3 position lacks the conserved phenylalanine or tryptophan, pointing to a likely read error. The chain is built from TRBV7-2 and TRBJ1-2; the match to TRBD1 covers 9 bases. With 5 bases clipped from V and 5 bases from J, the junction kept 3 bases outside the gene matches. The CDR3 length is 13 residues. Germline CDR1 reads SGHTA; CDR2 reads FQGNSA. The CDR3 DNA follows: TGTGCCAGCAGCCCTGGACAGGGGTATGGCTACACCCTC. Translated, it gives CASSPGQGYGYTL.

This clonotype was observed a handful of times. This chain joins TRBV6-1 and TRBJ1-5; no clear D gene. The CDR3 loop spans 16 amino acids. CDR1 is MNHNS, CDR2 SASEGT, per germline. Trimming cost V 1 base and J 2 bases, with 12 bases left between them. The CDR3 DNA reads TGTGCCAGCAGTGAAGACATAAAGATTCGCAATCAGCCCCAGCATTTT. It translates to CASSEDIKIRNQPQHF.

This clonotype was seen at least ten times. The rearrangement joins TRBV2 to TRBJ1-1; 7 bases match TRBD1. Trimming cost V 5 bases and J 7 bases; bases outside gene matches: 7. Germline loops: CDR1 SNHLY, CDR2 FYNNEI. The CDR3 has 13 residues. Written as DNA, the CDR3 is TGTGCCAGCAGTAAAGGCAGGGACAGTGAAGCTTTCTTT. Translated: CASSKGRDSEAFF.

The chain combines TRBV2 with TRBJ2-7; 7 nucleotides line up with TRBD2. From germline, CDR1 is SNHLY and CDR2 FYNNEI. The CDR3 is 15 residues long. V lost 5 bases, J lost 3 bases, and 10 bases stayed unmatched. The CDR3 coding sequence is TGTGCCAGCAGTACCCTCGCGGGAGTGGGCTACGAGCAGTACTTC. Translation gives CASSTLAGVGYEQYF.

The chain couples TRBV4-3 to TRBJ2-3; 7 bases agree with TRBD2. The trim removed 1 base at V and 3 bases at J, leaving 7 bases unmatched. CDR1 and CDR2 (germline): LGHNA, YSLEER. There are 16 residues in the CDR3. CDR3 sequence (DNA): TGCGCCAGCAGCCAAGCGCTAGCGGAGGGGACAGATACGCAGTATTTT. Translating it yields CASSQALAEGTDTQYF.

This clonotype was recorded many times. The chain recombines TRBV5-1 with TRBJ1-5; D not resolved. V shed 0 bases and J shed 7 bases, with 8 bases lying between them. Germline values: CDR1 SGHRS, CDR2 YFSETQ. This CDR3 is built from 13 residues. The CDR3 here is CASSLEGTQPQHF. The CDR3 DNA follows: TGCGCCAGCAGCTTGGAGGGCACCCAGCCCCAGCATTTT.

A few counts support this clonotype. The chain recombines TRBV6-5 with TRBJ1-1, with D possibly matching TRBD1 (5 bases). This CDR3 spans 13 amino acids. The germline CDR1 and CDR2 sequences are MNHEY and SVGAGI. Trimming removed 0 bases at V and 11 bases at J, with 13 bases between. The CDR3 loop reads CASSYSKGRDAFF. The CDR3 coding sequence is TGTGCCAGCAGTTACTCGAAGGGGAGGGACGCTTTCTTT.

This clonotype was picked up many times. The chain is built from TRBV13 and TRBJ2-7, with a tentative D call TRBD1 (5 bases). The CDR3 is 15 residues long. The V end was cut by 2 bases, the J end by 5 bases, with 16 bases between. Germline CDR1 reads PRHDT; CDR2 reads FYEKMQ (reference sequence). The CDR3 sequence is CASSLYRQKSDEQYF. Written as DNA, the CDR3 is TGTGCCAGCAGCTTATACCGACAGAAGTCCGACGAGCAGTACTTC.

The chain employs TRBV6-2 or TRBV6-3 and TRBJ2-2; 10 nucleotides agree with TRBD1. Germline V lookup: CDR1 MNHEY, CDR2 SVGEGT. The CDR3 spans 17 residues. With V trimmed by 7 bases and J by 4 bases, 12 bases remained unmatched. In DNA, the CDR3 is TGTGCCAGCACCAGATACCAGGGACAGGGGACCACCGGGGAGCTGTTTTTT. This translates into CASTRYQGQGTTGELFF.

Turning to this clonotype: A read error is possible here, since a much larger clone lies one base away. This sequence joins TRBV20-1 and TRBJ2-2; D gene unclear. The closer fit of TRBJ1-1 to the DNA end suggests the J call may be wrong. The CDR3 sequence is 13 residues long. CDR1 and CDR2 (germline): DFQATT, SNEGSKA (reference sequence). The CDR3 DNA reads TGCAGTGCTAGTGGCAGCCTAAACACTGGAGCTTTCTTT. It yields the protein CSASGSLNTGAFF.

As regards this clonotype: This could be a read error, since a much larger clone is one nucleotide away. The chain uses TRBV3-1 and TRBJ2-5; no reliable D call. Germline-derived CDR1 and CDR2 are LGHDT and YNNKEL (reference sequence). The CDR3 is 15 residues long. This CDR3 reads CVSSQNHGPGETQYF. The CDR3 DNA reads TGTGTCAGCAGCCAAAATCATGGGCCAGGAGAGACCCAGTACTTC.

This clonotype was observed a handful of times. CDR3 nucleotides: TGCAGTGCTAGAGAGGGAAGGGATGGGTATTTT. Its protein is CSAREGRDGYF. The genes are TRBV20-1 and TRBJ2-3; no reliable D call. V lost 0 bases and J 14 bases, leaving 12 bases between the germline ends. The CDR3 totals 11 residues. CDR1 DFQATT and CDR2 SNEGSKA come from the germline V gene (reference sequence).

In its sample, this clonotype was seen many times. The chain recombines TRBV2 with TRBJ2-7, with 9 nucleotides matching TRBD1. Germline CDR1 is SNHLY and CDR2 is FYNNEI. With 6 bases clipped from V and 5 bases from J, the junction kept 5 bases outside the gene matches. This CDR3 has 13 amino acids. Here the CDR3 DNA reads TGTGCCAGCAGCCGGCGGACAGGGGACGAGCAGTACTTC. This translates into CASSRRTGDEQYF.

This clonotype turned up a few times. V usage is TRBV9 and J usage is TRBJ1-4, with TRBD1 as a possible D gene (6 bases). This CDR3 contains 15 residues. CDR1 is SGDLS, CDR2 YYNGEE, per germline. The V and J ends lost 1 base and 5 bases respectively, with 12 bases between them. CDR3 coding DNA: TGTGCCAGCAGCGTATCGGACAGCTCAAATGAAAAACTGTTTTTT. Protein: CASSVSDSSNEKLFF.